This entry features one T cell receptor beta chain sequence. No antigen is known for it. No base quality information exists; no much larger clone differs at one position. The donors were healthy, HIV-negative adults who had no recently reported acute infections or vaccinations. Only Caucasian adults living in Nashville, Tennessee, USA were represented among the donors. CD4+ T cells were enriched through magnetic negative selection, after which naive cells were positively selected on CD45RA and the remaining negative fraction served as the memory subset. Blood was obtained by leukapheresis, after which PBMCs were separated by Ficoll-Histopaque density gradient centrifugation and cryopreserved in liquid nitrogen vapor phase. Purity and quantity of every magnetically sorted T cell population were checked by analytical flow cytometry. Genomic DNA was isolated from every sorted fraction and measured by UV absorbance on a Nanodrop 2000c.

Using the deep immunoSEQ assay, TCR CDR3 regions were amplified from genomic DNA by multiplex PCR. Genomic DNA extracted from each cell subset was distributed evenly over all wells of several immunoSEQ 96-well plates, and each plate served as one replicate. For sorted subsets, approximately 200 ng of genomic DNA, equivalent to about 30,000 T cell genomes, went into each replicate PCR. Purified libraries were measured with a Qubit 3.0 fluorometer, size-checked on a Bioanalyzer 2100, and measured again with the KAPA Library Quantification kit. Every immunoSEQ 96-well plate was sequenced on a separate single-read 150-cycle Illumina NextSeq 550 flow cell. On the authors' methods: The immunoSEQ output contained only junctional sequences without quality scores, so filtering could not match that applied to full-length reads. To assign V/J genes and CDR3, sequences were annotated against IMGT germline references using PyIR, a Python wrapper for IgBLAST v1.9. Reads were removed for weak V/J assignments (E-value above 1e-6), missing CDR3, stop codons, out-of-frame junctions, or ambiguous translated residues. V3J clonotypes were defined by identical inferred V gene, J gene, and CDR3 amino acid sequence. Percentage overlap between repertoires was calculated by dividing the number of shared unique clonotypes by the size of the smaller repertoire. Repertoire richness was assessed with RTK rarefaction, the Chao1 estimator, and Recon v2.1 estimates of unobserved clonotypes. OLGA was used to compute generation probabilities for all TCRbeta clonotypes that the gDNA method yielded from a few donors. Here the immuneACCESS table is served through TCRdb, limited to in-frame sequences with V and J called. Missing clones are a known gap in these copies; in checked studies unresolved V genes cover under half, and the rest lacks a known reason. The V and J calls and clone size come from that table; D and trimming were worked out from the DNA. Counted in this sample were 550,000 to 700,000 clones; more than 70% of them appeared once. The top ten constitute around 2% of the sample.

This sample is drawn from a study of shared clonotypes between healthy human individuals (dated by TCRdb to the early 2020s). Concerning the study at large: The cohort included three men and two women between 18 and 49 years of age. For each donor, three plates each were used for CD4 naive and CD4 memory, two plates were used for CD8 naive, and one plate was used for CD8 memory. To estimate repertoire size and how much clonotype sharing occurs between individuals, the study deeply sequenced the blood TCR repertoires of five healthy adults. Libraries were prepared and TCR repertoires were sequenced by different laboratories using diverse techniques, in order to increase sequencing depth and limit assay-specific biases. Leukapheresis yielded between about 0.85 and 9 billion PBMCs per donor.

Overall study outcomes, separate from this receptor: Sampling was limited to blood, and TCR repertoires in tissue likely differ from TCR repertoires in blood. Around 5% of naive CD4, 3% to 4% of naive CD8, around 2.3% of memory CD4, and less than 0.45% of memory CD8 clonotypes were shared across a few donors. The small number of donors limited the genetic and exposure-history diversity represented. Pairwise subsampling indicated that sequencing depth was expected to affect the degree of clonotype sharing among donors. Naive subsets generally had larger estimated clonotype richness than memory subsets. Compared with non-shared clonotypes, clonotypes shared by all four sorted-subset donors had higher generation probabilities. Even with the large sequencing depth, rarefaction of the sorted-subset datasets indicated that sequencing was incomplete.

CDR1 is given as MNHEY and CDR2 as SMNVEV, both from the germline V gene (reference sequence). Unmatched junction bases come to 6, with V trimmed by 6 bases and J by 5 bases. Counted from cysteine to phenylalanine, this CDR3 has 13 amino acids. Only CDR3 DNA remains: 39 bases, in frame from the first base. The chain is encoded by TRBV27 joined to TRBJ2-7; TRBD1 aligns with 8 central bases. The sequence was collected from a woman aged 30 to 39 in good health. Sequenced material: memory CD4+ T cells sorted from blood. In light of the paper, this sample's cell subset or site label describes: CD45RA-negative fraction. The CDR3 has the sequence CASSGQGWHEQYF. The bases are TGTGCCAGCAGCGGACAGGGTTGGCACGAGCAGTACTTC.